This T cell receptor (beta chain) came from a study of blood T cell repertoires in COVID-19. Study details: Italy, Spain and the United States were the sources of the convalescent and acute COVID-19 samples. T cells, B-cell-depleted T cells, or PBMCs provided the cDNA or gDNA that served as material.

Authors' methods: Cell counts per sample came from amplifying reference gene primers. Only in-frame clones appear in the TCRdb table, and some are missing; sequencing was by immunoSEQ multiplex PCR. V and J calls and clone size come straight from that table; D and trimming were deduced from the DNA. The repertoire includes around 200,000 clones, more than 70% of them detected once, and under 2% sits in the top ten. Between the trimmed V and J ends, which lost 4 bases and 8 bases, there was a span of 19 bases. The CDR3 is made up of 14 amino acids. Germline CDR1 reads SGHDT; CDR2 reads YYEEEE. The rearrangement links TRBV5-6 to TRBJ2-7; possible D gene TRBD1, 6 bases. The sequence was obtained from a man aged 18 to 29 with active or convalescent COVID-19. Input material: peripheral blood. CDR3: CASSASTGVTQQYF. DNA of the CDR3: TGTGCCAGCAGCGCGTCGACAGGAGTTACGCAGCAGTACTTC.